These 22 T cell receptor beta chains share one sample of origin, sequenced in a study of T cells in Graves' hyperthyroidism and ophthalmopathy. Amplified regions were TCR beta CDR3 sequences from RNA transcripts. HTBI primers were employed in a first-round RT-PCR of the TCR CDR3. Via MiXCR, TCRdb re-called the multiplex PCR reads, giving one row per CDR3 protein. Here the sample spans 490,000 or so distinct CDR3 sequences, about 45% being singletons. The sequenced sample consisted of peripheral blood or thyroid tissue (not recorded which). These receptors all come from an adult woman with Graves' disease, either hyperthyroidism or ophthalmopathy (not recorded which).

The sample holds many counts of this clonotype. The CDR3 DNA is TGCAGTGCACCTCTCTCCGGAGAAGAGACCCAGTACTTC. Protein sequence: CSAPLSGEETQYF. The V gene is TRBV20-1, the J gene TRBJ2-5; D gene ambiguous. V was cut by 6 bases and J by 3 bases, with 14 bases left in between. Germline values: CDR1 DFQATT, CDR2 SNEGSKA (reference sequence). This CDR3 is built from 13 residues.

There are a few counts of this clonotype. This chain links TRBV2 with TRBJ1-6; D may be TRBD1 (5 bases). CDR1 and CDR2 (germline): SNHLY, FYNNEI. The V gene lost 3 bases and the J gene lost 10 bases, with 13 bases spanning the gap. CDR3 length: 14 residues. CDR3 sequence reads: CASSEESGNSPLHF. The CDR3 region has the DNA TGTGCCAGCAGTGAGGAGTCAGGGAACTCACCCCTCCACTTT. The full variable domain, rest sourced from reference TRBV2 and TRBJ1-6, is EPEVTQTPSHQVTQMGQEVILRCVPISNHLYFYWYRQILGQKVEFLVSFYNNEISEKSEIFDDQFSVERPDGSNFTLKIRSTKLEDSAMYFCASSEESGNSPLHFGNGTRLTVT.

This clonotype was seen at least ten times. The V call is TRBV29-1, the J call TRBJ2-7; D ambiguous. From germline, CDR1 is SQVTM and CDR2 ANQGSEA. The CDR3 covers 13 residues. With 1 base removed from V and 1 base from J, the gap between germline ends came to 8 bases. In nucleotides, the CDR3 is TGCAGCGTTGAAGGGTACGAGTCCTACGAGCAGTACTTC. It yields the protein CSVEGYESYEQYF.

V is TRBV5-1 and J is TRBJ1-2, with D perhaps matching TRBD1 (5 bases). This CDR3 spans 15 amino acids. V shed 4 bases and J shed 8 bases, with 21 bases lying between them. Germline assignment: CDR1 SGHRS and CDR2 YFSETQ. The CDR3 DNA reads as TGCGCCAGCAGCCGAGGGGACTCCGACCCGAGCGGCTACACCTTC. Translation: CASSRGDSDPSGYTF. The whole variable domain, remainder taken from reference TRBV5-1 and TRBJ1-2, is KAGVTQTPRYLIKTRGQQVTLSCSPISGHRSVSWYQQTPGQGLQFLFEYFSETQRNKGNFPGRFSGRQFSNSRSEMNVSTLELGDSALYLCASSRGDSDPSGYTFGSGTRLTVV.

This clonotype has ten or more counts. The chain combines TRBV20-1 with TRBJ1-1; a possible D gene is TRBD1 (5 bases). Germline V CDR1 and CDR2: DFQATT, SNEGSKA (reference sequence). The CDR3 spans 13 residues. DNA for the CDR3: TGCAGCGCCTCCCGACAGTCGGACACTGAAGCTTTCTTT. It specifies CSASRQSDTEAFF.

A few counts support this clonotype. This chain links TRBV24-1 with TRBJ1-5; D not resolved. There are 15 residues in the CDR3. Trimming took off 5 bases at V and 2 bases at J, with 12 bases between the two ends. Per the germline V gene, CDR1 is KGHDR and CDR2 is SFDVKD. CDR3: CATSARGSGNQPQHF. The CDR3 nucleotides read TGTGCCACCAGTGCGCGGGGAAGCGGCAATCAGCCCCAGCATTTT.

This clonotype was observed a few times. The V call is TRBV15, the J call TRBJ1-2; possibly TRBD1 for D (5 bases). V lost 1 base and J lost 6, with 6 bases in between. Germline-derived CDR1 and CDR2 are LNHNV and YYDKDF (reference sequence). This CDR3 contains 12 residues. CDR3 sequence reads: CATSRGDDGYTF. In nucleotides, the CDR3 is TGTGCCACCAGCAGAGGGGACGATGGCTACACCTTC.

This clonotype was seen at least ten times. The DNA for the CDR3 is TGTGCCAGCAGCATAGGACAGGACTATGGCTACACCTTC. Encoded protein: CASSIGQDYGYTF. This rearrangement joins TRBV7-9 to TRBJ1-2; 7 bases agree with TRBD1. The CDR3 sequence is 13 residues long. Losses at the gene ends were 5 bases for V and 3 bases for J; bases not matched to a gene: 3. Per germline, CDR1 SEHNR and CDR2 FQNEAQ (reference sequence).

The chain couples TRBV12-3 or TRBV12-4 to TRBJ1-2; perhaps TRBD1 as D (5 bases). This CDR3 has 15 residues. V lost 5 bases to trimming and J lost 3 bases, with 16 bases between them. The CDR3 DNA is TGTGCCAGCAGTAATACCGGGACGCGATACTATGGCTACACCTTC. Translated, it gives CASSNTGTRYYGYTF.

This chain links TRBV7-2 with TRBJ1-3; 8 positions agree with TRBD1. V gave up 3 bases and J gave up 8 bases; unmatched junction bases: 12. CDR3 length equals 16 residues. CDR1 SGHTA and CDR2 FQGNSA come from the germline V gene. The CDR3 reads CASSFRGNRGGDTIYF. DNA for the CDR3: TGTGCCAGCAGCTTCCGAGGGAACAGGGGGGGGGACACCATATATTTT. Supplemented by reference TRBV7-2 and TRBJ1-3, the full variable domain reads GAGVSQSPSNKVTEKGKDVELRCDPISGHTALYWYRQSLGQGLEFLIYFQGNSAPDKSGLPSDRFSAERTGGSVSTLTIQRTQQEDSAVYLCASSFRGNRGGDTIYFGEGSWLTVV.

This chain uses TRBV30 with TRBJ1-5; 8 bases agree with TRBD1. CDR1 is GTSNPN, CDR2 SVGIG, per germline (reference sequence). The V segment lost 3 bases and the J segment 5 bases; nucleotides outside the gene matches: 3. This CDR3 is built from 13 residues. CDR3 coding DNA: TGTGCCTGGAGCGGACAGGGCCATCAGCCCCAGCATTTT. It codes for CAWSGQGHQPQHF.

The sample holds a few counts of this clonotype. The CDR3 here is CASSPPRGRAGVYEQYF. CDR3 DNA sequence: TGTGCCAGCAGCCCCCCTAGGGGTCGAGCGGGAGTCTACGAGCAGTACTTC. The chain carries TRBV7-6 and TRBJ2-7; 8 bases fit TRBD2. Germline V gene data show CDR1 as SGHVS and CDR2 as FNYEAQ. V was pared by 5 bases and J by 3 bases, with 15 bases of the junction left unmatched. This CDR3 is 17 amino acids long.

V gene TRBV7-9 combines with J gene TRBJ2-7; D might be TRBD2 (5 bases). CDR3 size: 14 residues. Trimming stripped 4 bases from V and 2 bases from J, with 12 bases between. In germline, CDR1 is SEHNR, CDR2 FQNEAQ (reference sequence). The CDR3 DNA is TGTGCCAGCAGCTCTATCCGGGATGCCTACGAGCAGTACTTC. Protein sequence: CASSSIRDAYEQYF. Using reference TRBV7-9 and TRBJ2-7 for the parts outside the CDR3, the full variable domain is DTGVSQNPRHKITKRGQNVTFRCDPISEHNRLYWYRQTLGQGPEFLTYFQNEAQLEKSRLLSDRFSAERPKGSFSTLEIQRTEQGDSAMYLCASSSIRDAYEQYFGPGTRLTVT.

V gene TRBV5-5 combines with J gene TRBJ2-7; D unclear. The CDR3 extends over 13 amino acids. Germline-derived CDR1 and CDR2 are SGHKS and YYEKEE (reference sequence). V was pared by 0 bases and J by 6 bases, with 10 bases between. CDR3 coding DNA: TGTGCCAGCAGCTTGGTCGCAGTTCGCGAGCAGTACTTC. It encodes CASSLVAVREQYF.

The CDR3 spells CASSLTGLAGADTQYF. The DNA of the CDR3 is TGTGCCAGCAGCTTAACAGGACTAGCGGGAGCAGATACGCAGTATTTT. The gene calls are TRBV7-9 and TRBJ2-3; 13 bases match TRBD2. The CDR3 contains 16 residues. Germline V CDR1 and CDR2: SEHNR, FQNEAQ (reference sequence). The V gene end was trimmed by 2 bases and the J gene end by 4 bases; junction bases not matched to a gene: 3. Full variable domain (rest looked up from reference TRBV7-9 and TRBJ2-3): DTGVSQNPRHKITKRGQNVTFRCDPISEHNRLYWYRQTLGQGPEFLTYFQNEAQLEKSRLLSDRFSAERPKGSFSTLEIQRTEQGDSAMYLCASSLTGLAGADTQYFGPGTRLTVL.

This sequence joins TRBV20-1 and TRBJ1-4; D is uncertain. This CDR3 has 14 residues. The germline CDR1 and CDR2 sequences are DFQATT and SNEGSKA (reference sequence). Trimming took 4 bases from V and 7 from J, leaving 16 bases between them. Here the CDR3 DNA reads TGCAGTGCTATCCCTCGAGAGACGACTGAAAAACTGTTTTTT. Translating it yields CSAIPRETTEKLFF.

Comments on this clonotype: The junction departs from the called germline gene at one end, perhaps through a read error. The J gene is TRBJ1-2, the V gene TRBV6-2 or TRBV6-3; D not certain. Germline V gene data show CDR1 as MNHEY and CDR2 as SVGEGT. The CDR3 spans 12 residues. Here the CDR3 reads CASSPDGYGCTF. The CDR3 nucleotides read TGTGCCAGCAGCCCGGACGGCTATGGCTGCACCTTC.

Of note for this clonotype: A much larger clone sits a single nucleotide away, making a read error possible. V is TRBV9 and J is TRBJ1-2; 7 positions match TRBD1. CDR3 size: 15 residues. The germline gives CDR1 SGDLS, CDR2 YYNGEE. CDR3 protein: CVSSAQTGFIYGYTF. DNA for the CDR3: TGTGTCAGCAGCGCCCAGACAGGGTTTATCTATGGCTACACCTTC.

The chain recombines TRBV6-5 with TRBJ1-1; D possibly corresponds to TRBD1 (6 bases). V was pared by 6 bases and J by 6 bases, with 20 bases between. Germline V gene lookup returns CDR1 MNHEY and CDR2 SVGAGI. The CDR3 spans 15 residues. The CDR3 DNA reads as TGTGCCAGCAGCGATGCCCCGGCGGCAGGGGCTGAAGCTTTCTTT. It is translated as CASSDAPAAGAEAFF.

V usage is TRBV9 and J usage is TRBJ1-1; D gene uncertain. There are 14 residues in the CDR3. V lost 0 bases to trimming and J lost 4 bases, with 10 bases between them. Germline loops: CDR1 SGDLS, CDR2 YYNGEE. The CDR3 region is CASSVGPGSTEAFF. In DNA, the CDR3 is TGTGCCAGCAGCGTAGGCCCGGGGTCCACTGAAGCTTTCTTT.

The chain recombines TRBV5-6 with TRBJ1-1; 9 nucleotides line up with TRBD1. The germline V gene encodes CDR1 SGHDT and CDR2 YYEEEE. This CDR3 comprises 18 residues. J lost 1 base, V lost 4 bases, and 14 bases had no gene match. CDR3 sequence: CASSPEIPGQGSNTEAFF. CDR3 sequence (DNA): TGTGCCAGCAGCCCTGAAATCCCGGGACAGGGATCGAACACTGAAGCTTTCTTT.

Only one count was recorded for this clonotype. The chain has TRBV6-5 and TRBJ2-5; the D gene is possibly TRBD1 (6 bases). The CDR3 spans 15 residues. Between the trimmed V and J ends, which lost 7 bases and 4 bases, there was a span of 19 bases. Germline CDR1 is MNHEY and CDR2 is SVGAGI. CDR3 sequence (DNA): TGTGCCAGCACCTCCGGGACACAACACGCAGAGACCCAGTACTTC. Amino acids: CASTSGTQHAETQYF.